This TCR beta chain appears in the sequencing data of a study of T cells after yellow fever vaccination. The germline V gene encodes CDR1 MNHEY and CDR2 SVGEGT. The CDR3 has 14 residues. With V trimmed by 6 bases and J by 9 bases, 8 bases remained unmatched. This clonotype appeared a single time. No antigen is known for it. In making TCR cDNA, 5'RACE template switching added a universal primer site and UMIs to it. TCRdb reanalysed the 5' RACE reads using MiXCR and keeps one entry per CDR3 protein. The profile shows a few hundred thousand distinct CDR3 sequences, about 19% of them singletons. Findings of the study overall: By day 5 rather than day 15, the secondary response had peaked, though it was weaker. A limited proportion of clonotypes was detected within both the CD4 and CD8 compartments. Post-booster samples contained most primary-vaccination clones (more than 95% CD4, around 90% CD8).

This chain connects TRBV6-2 or TRBV6-3 to TRBJ2-1; 10 bases match TRBD2. The receptor was isolated from a man aged 25-45 years who received the YFV17D yellow fever vaccine. The sample consisted of PBMCs, taken 15 days after the yellow fever booster vaccination. In DNA form, the CDR3 reads TGTGCCAGCAGCCCCCGAGTAGCGGGGGGTGAGCAGTTCTTC. Amino acid sequence: CASSPRVAGGEQFF.